This entry concerns a single T cell receptor beta chain. A much larger clone sits a single nucleotide away, making a read error possible. This sample is part of a study of identical twins. With V trimmed by 0 bases and J by 6 bases, 4 bases remained unmatched. This CDR3 contains 15 residues. TCRdb recomputed calls from the 5' RACE reads with MiXCR, one row per CDR3 protein. The table records 350,000 or so distinct CDR3 sequences, roughly 9% of them present only once. The chain combines TRBV12-3 or TRBV12-4 with TRBJ2-2; 7 bases are a match to TRBD2. What was sequenced was naive T cells sorted from blood. The clonotype was recovered from a woman between 50 and 59 years old in good health. The CDR3 sequence is CASSLAGGPSGELFF. The CDR3 bases are TGTGCCAGCAGTTTAGCGGGAGGGCCCTCCGGGGAGCTGTTTTTT.